This T cell receptor (beta chain) appears in the sequencing data of a study of T cell repertoires in cytomegalovirus infection. Study at large: The study used recently identified HLA-C-restricted and well-studied HLA-B-restricted CMV epitopes. Overall study findings and caveats: The study identified carriers of CMV plus the relevant HLA from cumulative public TCR beta family frequency.

This clonotype was detected many times. No antigen is known for it. Each CDR3 protein gets one entry after TCRdb re-called the reads with MiXCR. Of about 770,000 distinct CDR3 sequences listed, roughly 29% are singletons. The sample here was cultured CD8+ T cells from PBMCs, taken from culture after CMV antigen stimulation. The clonotype was recovered from a human donor in good health (CMV status not recorded). Some clones in this sample may be carry-over from other donors' samples.

The CDR3 here is CASSWGLGGELFF. The DNA of the CDR3 is TGTGCCAGCAGCTGGGGGCTGGGCGGGGAGCTGTTTTTT. The chain carries TRBV7-2 and TRBJ2-2, with a tentative D call TRBD1 (6 bases). The CDR3 has 13 amino acids. Germline assignment: CDR1 SGHTA and CDR2 FQGNSA. V was shortened by 4 bases and J by 7 bases, with 10 bases between the two germline ends.